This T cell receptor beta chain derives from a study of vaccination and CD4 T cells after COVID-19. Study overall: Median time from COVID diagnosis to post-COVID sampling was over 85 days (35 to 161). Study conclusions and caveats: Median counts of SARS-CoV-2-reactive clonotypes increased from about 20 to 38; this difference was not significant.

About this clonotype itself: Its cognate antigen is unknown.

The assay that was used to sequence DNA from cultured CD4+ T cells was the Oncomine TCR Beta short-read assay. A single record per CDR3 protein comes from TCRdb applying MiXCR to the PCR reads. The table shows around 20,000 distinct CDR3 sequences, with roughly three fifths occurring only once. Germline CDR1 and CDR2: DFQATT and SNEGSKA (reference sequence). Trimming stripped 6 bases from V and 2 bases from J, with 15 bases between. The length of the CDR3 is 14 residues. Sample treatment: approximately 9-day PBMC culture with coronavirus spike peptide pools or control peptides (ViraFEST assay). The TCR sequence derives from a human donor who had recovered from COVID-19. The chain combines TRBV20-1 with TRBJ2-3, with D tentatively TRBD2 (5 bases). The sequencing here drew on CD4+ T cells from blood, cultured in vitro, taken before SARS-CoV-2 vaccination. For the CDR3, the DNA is TGCAGTGCAGCGTCTCGGGATCTCACAGATACGCAGTATTTT. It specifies CSAASRDLTDTQYF.